This entry concerns a single T cell receptor beta chain. Use of 60 Vbeta and 13 Jbeta primers characterized the PCR. TCRdb's copy holds only in-frame clones and misses some; the assay was immunoSEQ multiplex PCR. The table has tens of thousands of clones, around 80% seen once. The record originates from a study of cytomegalovirus exposure and HLA in healthy donors. After removal of 5 bases from V and 5 bases from J, the junction contained 4 bases not matched to a gene. In germline, CDR1 is SGHAT, CDR2 FQDESV (reference sequence). This CDR3 spans 14 amino acids. At collection, donors were nominally healthy, but unrecorded immune exposures were probable.

V usage is TRBV11-1 and J usage is TRBJ2-3, with 10 bases aligning to TRBD2. The clonotype was recovered from a woman aged 30 to 39 in good health and CMV-seronegative. The sample consisted of PBMCs. The CDR3 bases are TGTGCCAGCAGCCCTAGCGGGGGTCTAGATACGCAGTATTTT. This translates into CASSPSGGLDTQYF.